This is a list of T cell receptor beta chains from one sample in a study of CD8 T cells in ankylosing spondylitis. TCRdb analysed the 5' RACE reads with MiXCR anew, one entry per CDR3 protein. The sample carries hundreds of thousands of distinct CDR3 sequences, about 25% recorded once. Sequencing input: blood, either unsorted or a sorted T cell fraction (not recorded which). These receptors were obtained from a male donor with ankylosing spondylitis. CDR3s include the opening cysteine and the closing phenylalanine or tryptophan. Each record gives: D gene, clone size, V gene, J gene, CDR3 DNA, CDR3 protein. The D gene is left open where the match is weak. For some rows the clone size is stated as once, few or many, or as a class when expanded; others skip it.

D gene: TRBD2
clone size: -
V gene: TRBV19
J gene: TRBJ2-5
CDR3 DNA: TGTGCCAGTAGGCAGCCCGGGACTAGCGGGACCCAGTACTTC
CDR3 protein: CASRQPGTSGTQYF

D gene: -
clone size: few
V gene: TRBV11-2
J gene: TRBJ2-3
CDR3 DNA: TGTGGATGCGGGACTGCAAGCACAGATACGCAGTATTTT
CDR3 protein: CGCGTASTDTQYF

D gene: -
clone size: -
V gene: TRBV5-1
J gene: TRBJ1-5
CDR3 DNA: TGCGCCAGCAGCTTGGGGCTGGGGGAGCCCCAGCATTTT
CDR3 protein: CASSLGLGEPQHF

D gene: -
clone size: few
V gene: TRBV5-1
J gene: TRBJ2-7
CDR3 DNA: TGCGCCAGCAGCATTGAGGGGTTTGTCTACGAGCAGTACTTC
CDR3 protein: CASSIEGFVYEQYF

D gene: -
clone size: -
V gene: TRBV5-1
J gene: TRBJ2-3
CDR3 DNA: TGCGCCAGCAACCCGGGCCAGAAGGTAGATACGCAGTATTTT
CDR3 protein: CASNPGQKVDTQYF

D gene: -
clone size: few
V gene: TRBV20-1
J gene: TRBJ2-1
CDR3 DNA: TGCAGTGCCTCCCACGGTACTAAATACAATGAGCAGTTCTTC
CDR3 protein: CSASHGTKYNEQFF

D gene: -
clone size: few
V gene: TRBV3-1
J gene: TRBJ1-4
CDR3 DNA: TGTGCCAGCAGCCAAGAGGGACACAATAATGAAAAACTGTTTTTT
CDR3 protein: CASSQEGHNNEKLFF

D gene: TRBD2
clone size: -
V gene: TRBV20-1
J gene: TRBJ2-1
CDR3 DNA: TGCAGTACCCCCCAGGGAGGGAGCTCCTACGAGCAGTTCTTC
CDR3 protein: CSTPQGGSSYEQFF

D gene: -
clone size: -
V gene: TRBV10-1
J gene: TRBJ1-1
CDR3 DNA: TGCGCCAGCTCGAACCCGGACCGATTTAAAGCTTTCTTT
CDR3 protein: CASSNPDRFKAFF

D gene: -
clone size: few
V gene: TRBV20-1
J gene: TRBJ1-4
CDR3 DNA: TGCAGTGCACATGGACAGCCTAATGAAAAACTGTTTTTT
CDR3 protein: CSAHGQPNEKLFF

D gene: -
clone size: few
V gene: TRBV5-1
J gene: TRBJ2-1
CDR3 DNA: TGCGCCAGCAGCGATAAACTAGTTCCTGAGCAGTTCTTC
CDR3 protein: CASSDKLVPEQFF

D gene: TRBD2
clone size: -
V gene: TRBV7-2
J gene: TRBJ2-5
CDR3 DNA: TGTGCCAGCAGCACACTAGCGGGATACCAAGAGACCCAGTACTTC
CDR3 protein: CASSTLAGYQETQYF

D gene: TRBD2
clone size: few
V gene: TRBV6-1
J gene: TRBJ2-3
CDR3 DNA: TGTGCCAGCAGCCCCATAGGAGCGGGGGTCACAGATACGCAGTATTTT
CDR3 protein: CASSPIGAGVTDTQYF

D gene: TRBD1
clone size: -
V gene: TRBV24-1
J gene: TRBJ2-6
CDR3 DNA: TGTGCCACCAGTGACGCCGATCCGGACAGGGGGACTGGGGCCAACGTCCTGACTTTC
CDR3 protein: CATSDADPDRGTGANVLTF

D gene: -
clone size: -
V gene: TRBV20-1
J gene: TRBJ2-7
CDR3 DNA: TGCAGTGCTAGAGATTCTGGGACACGTACCTACGAGCAGTACTTC
CDR3 protein: CSARDSGTRTYEQYF

D gene: -
clone size: -
V gene: TRBV2
J gene: TRBJ1-5
CDR3 DNA: TGTGCCAGCAGCGAAGGGGATAGTCAGCCCCAGCATTTT
CDR3 protein: CASSEGDSQPQHF

D gene: -
clone size: few
V gene: TRBV11-2
J gene: TRBJ1-2
CDR3 DNA: TGTGCCAGCAGCTTACGACAGCGGGACTATGGCTACACCTTC
CDR3 protein: CASSLRQRDYGYTF

D gene: TRBD2
clone size: few
V gene: TRBV5-1
J gene: TRBJ2-1
CDR3 DNA: TGCGCCAGCAGCGCCCGACTAGCGGGAGAGAATGAGCAGTTCTTC
CDR3 protein: CASSARLAGENEQFF

D gene: -
clone size: -
V gene: TRBV5-1
J gene: TRBJ1-2
CDR3 DNA: TGCGCCAGCAGCTTGGTTGCGCAGGGGAACTATGGCTACACCTTC
CDR3 protein: CASSLVAQGNYGYTF

D gene: TRBD1
clone size: few
V gene: TRBV5-1
J gene: TRBJ1-4
CDR3 DNA: TGCGCCAGCAGCGCAGGCTCGGGACAGCTGGAAAAACTGTTTTTT
CDR3 protein: CASSAGSGQLEKLFF

D gene: TRBD2
clone size: -
V gene: TRBV20-1
J gene: TRBJ2-5
CDR3 DNA: TGCAGTGCTGGAGGACTAGTCGGTGAGACCCAGTACTTC
CDR3 protein: CSAGGLVGETQYF

D gene: TRBD2
clone size: -
V gene: TRBV20-1
J gene: TRBJ2-5
CDR3 DNA: TGCAGTGCTCCCCCCGGGACTAGCCGGGAGACCCAGTACTTC
CDR3 protein: CSAPPGTSRETQYF

D gene: TRBD2
clone size: -
V gene: TRBV12-3/TRBV12-4
J gene: TRBJ2-2
CDR3 DNA: TGTGCCAGCAGTTTCGGACTAGCGGGAGGCGCGCATGTCGGGGAGCTGTTTTTT
CDR3 protein: CASSFGLAGGAHVGELFF

D gene: TRBD1
clone size: -
V gene: TRBV12-3/TRBV12-4
J gene: TRBJ1-1
CDR3 DNA: TGTGCCAGCAGTAGGACAGGGGGATCGGCTGAAGCTTTCTTT
CDR3 protein: CASSRTGGSAEAFF

D gene: -
clone size: once
V gene: TRBV10-3
J gene: TRBJ1-1
CDR3 DNA: TGTGCCATCATGGCTAGTCTGAACACTGAAGCTTTCTTT
CDR3 protein: CAIMASLNTEAFF

D gene: TRBD2
clone size: -
V gene: TRBV10-3
J gene: TRBJ2-1
CDR3 DNA: TGTGCCATCAGTGGACTAGCGGGAATCAATGAGCAGTTCTTC
CDR3 protein: CAISGLAGINEQFF

D gene: -
clone size: -
V gene: TRBV12-3/TRBV12-4
J gene: TRBJ2-3
CDR3 DNA: TGTGCCAGCAACCCACCCCCCGGGCGGGGAGACACAGATACGCAGTATTTT
CDR3 protein: CASNPPPGRGDTDTQYF

D gene: TRBD2
clone size: many
V gene: TRBV3-1
J gene: TRBJ2-1
CDR3 DNA: TGTGCCAGCAGCCCCGGACTAGCGCCTAACAATGAGCAGTTCTTC
CDR3 protein: CASSPGLAPNNEQFF

D gene: -
clone size: -
V gene: TRBV11-2
J gene: TRBJ2-3
CDR3 DNA: TGTGCCAGCAGCCTGCGCCTCAATACAGATACGCAGTATTTT
CDR3 protein: CASSLRLNTDTQYF

D gene: TRBD2
clone size: -
V gene: TRBV29-1
J gene: TRBJ2-3
CDR3 DNA: TGCAGCGTTGCGACTAGCTTCGGGGCAGATACGCAGTATTTT
CDR3 protein: CSVATSFGADTQYF

D gene: TRBD1
clone size: few
V gene: TRBV7-9
J gene: TRBJ1-1
CDR3 DNA: TGTGCCAGCAGCTTAGAGCGACAGGGATCTGAAGCTTTCTTT
CDR3 protein: CASSLERQGSEAFF

D gene: -
clone size: -
V gene: TRBV5-1
J gene: TRBJ2-7
CDR3 DNA: TGCGCCAGCAGCTTCGGGGCCTCGGGAGACGAGCAGTACTTC
CDR3 protein: CASSFGASGDEQYF

D gene: -
clone size: few
V gene: TRBV20-1
J gene: TRBJ1-5
CDR3 DNA: TGCAGTGCTAGGGACAGTAGCAGGGATCCTAGCAATCAGCCCCAGCATTTT
CDR3 protein: CSARDSSRDPSNQPQHF

D gene: -
clone size: -
V gene: TRBV7-9
J gene: TRBJ1-1
CDR3 DNA: TGTGCCAGCAGCCAGCATCCTCGTGGCGACACTGAAGCTTTCTTT
CDR3 protein: CASSQHPRGDTEAFF

D gene: TRBD2
clone size: -
V gene: TRBV24-1
J gene: TRBJ2-3
CDR3 DNA: TGTGCCACCAGTGATTTAAGAGCGGGAGTAGATACGCAGTATTTT
CDR3 protein: CATSDLRAGVDTQYF

D gene: -
clone size: once
V gene: TRBV27
J gene: TRBJ2-7
CDR3 DNA: TGTGCCAGCAGCCAAGGGGGGGGTGAAGCCTACGAGCAGTACTTC
CDR3 protein: CASSQGGGEAYEQYF

D gene: TRBD2
clone size: -
V gene: TRBV6-1
J gene: TRBJ2-1
CDR3 DNA: TGTGCCAGCAGGGAACTAGCGGGAGACAATGAGCAGTTCTTC
CDR3 protein: CASRELAGDNEQFF

D gene: -
clone size: -
V gene: TRBV6-5
J gene: TRBJ1-2
CDR3 DNA: TGTGCCAGCAGTTCGGTGGAGGTGGGCTATGGCTACACCTTC
CDR3 protein: CASSSVEVGYGYTF

D gene: -
clone size: -
V gene: TRBV2
J gene: TRBJ2-5
CDR3 DNA: TGTGCCAGCACCCAAAGTTCGGGGATCGAGACCCAGTACTTC
CDR3 protein: CASTQSSGIETQYF